This is a list of T cell receptor beta chains from one sample in a study of siplizumab effects on memory and regulatory T cells. This table comes from immunoSEQ multiplex PCR, and its TCRdb copy is limited to in-frame clones, with some not included. The sample includes around 94,000 clones, roughly 92% of them seen just once. Material for sequencing was CD4+ T cells sorted from blood. The receptors here all came from a human donor in good health. CDR3s include the opening cysteine and the closing phenylalanine or tryptophan. Only some rows state a clone size, as once, few, many or a class for expanded clones.

j_call clone_size v_call cdr3_aa
TRBJ2-2 - TRBV4-1 CASSQEIPIKRTGELFF
TRBJ2-2 - TRBV12-5 CASGLETGELFF
TRBJ1-4 - TRBV30 CAWSPGAVNEKLFF
TRBJ2-2 - TRBV5-1 CASSSNAETAGELFF
TRBJ2-2 - TRBV29-1 CSGRLGPGELFF
TRBJ2-7 - TRBV6-5 CASSYSLGSSTYEQYF
TRBJ2-7 - TRBV21-1 CASSKFRAGQCYEQYF
TRBJ2-7 - TRBV11-2 CASSQMSGRGSSNEQYF
TRBJ1-6 - TRBV5-1 CASSGGTRSPLHF
TRBJ2-1 - TRBV2 CASTWRDYYNEQFF
TRBJ1-1 once TRBV28 CASSLEGNTEAFF
TRBJ2-7 - TRBV11-3 CASTPPSGRVLLPYEQYF
TRBJ2-6 - TRBV30 CAWSVPAGANVLTF
TRBJ2-3 - TRBV7-9 CASGEWRRRTDTQYF
TRBJ2-3 - TRBV7-8 CASSFAYPGADTQYF
TRBJ2-6 - TRBV2 CASSEGALGANVLTF
TRBJ2-5 - TRBV19 CASSGIRETQYF
TRBJ2-7 - TRBV7-8 CASSSRDGSYEQYF
TRBJ2-1 - TRBV18 CASSQDRYNEQFF
TRBJ2-7 - TRBV28 CASSLWGGDYYEQYF
TRBJ2-4 - TRBV23-1 CASSRRHREKNIQYF
TRBJ2-7 - TRBV5-6 CASSPSSAWEQYF
TRBJ1-2 - TRBV28 CASTSYVPDGYTF
TRBJ1-1 - TRBV28 CASSPPTLNKAFF
TRBJ1-4 - TRBV6-5 CASSYGGWPELFF
TRBJ1-1 few TRBV27 CATPNTEAFF
TRBJ1-2 - TRBV5-4 CASTSSGYGYTF
TRBJ2-4 - TRBV5-4 CASSAFRGEAKNIQYF
TRBJ1-2 once TRBV28 CASSLGGSGGYTF
TRBJ1-2 - TRBV2 CASTSRNRPIRGGYTF
TRBJ2-1 - TRBV5-1 CASIGYNEQFF
TRBJ2-1 - TRBV2 CASRDRAGNEQFF
TRBJ1-2 few TRBV2 CASTEGQNYGYTF
TRBJ2-2 once TRBV28 CAGLGNTGELFF
TRBJ2-2 - TRBV27 CASSLNTGELFF
TRBJ2-7 once TRBV28 CASWDRLYEQYF
TRBJ1-1 - TRBV28 CASSWAVVTEAFF
TRBJ1-4 - TRBV19 CASGYNEKLFF
TRBJ2-7 - TRBV19 CASSIVAGTGTDAYEQYF
TRBJ2-1 - TRBV9 CASSAARRGEQFF
TRBJ2-5 - TRBV19 CASSIAGLDSQETQYF
TRBJ2-7 - TRBV28 CASRDPLRAGGQYF
TRBJ2-4 - TRBV19 CASSTTVLAKNIQYF
TRBJ1-2 - TRBV14 CASSQAQGRGLGYTF
TRBJ2-5 once TRBV6-5 CASSRGHLEAETQYF
TRBJ2-7 - TRBV20-1 CSGAGPYEQYF
TRBJ1-2 few TRBV7-2 CASSLALGGRSGYTF